This TCR beta chain was sequenced during a study of T cells after yellow fever vaccination. Study details: Fractions low in cell number were prepared with SMART-Seq v4 Ultra Low Input. Study-wide findings and caveats: From the bulk population, abundant clonotypes could contaminate and appear within FACS-sorted repertoires. Post-booster repertoires again held most primary-vaccination clones (just under 97% CD4, approximately 90% CD8).

Comment on this clonotype: The antigen is unknown.

TCRdb called the 5' RACE reads again in MiXCR, with one record for every CDR3 protein. The sample has 200,000 to 300,000 distinct CDR3 sequences; 6.5% to 8.5% are singletons. With 4 bases removed from V and 0 bases from J, the gap between germline ends came to 10 bases. The CDR3 sequence is 15 residues long. Germline V gene sequence: CDR1 MNHEY, CDR2 SVGAGI. This TCR derives from a man under 40 who received the YFV17D yellow fever vaccine. The chain joins TRBV6-5 to TRBJ1-5; D may be TRBD1 (6 bases). The specimen was CD4+ T cells sorted from PBMCs, collected 15 days after the yellow fever booster vaccination. The CDR3 protein is CASSSDRTSNQPQHF. Written as DNA, the CDR3 is TGTGCCAGCAGTTCGGACAGAACTAGCAATCAGCCCCAGCATTTT.